This is a list of T cell receptor beta chains from one sample in a study of T cell responses to AZD1222 COVID-19 vaccine. Produced via immunoSEQ multiplex PCR; TCRdb's table is partial and in-frame only. The profile shows under 150,000 clones, more than 85% of them singletons. The sequencing here drew on peripheral blood, taken on day 0 of MenACWY control vaccination. The source of these receptors is an adult in good health. Both conserved end residues are part of each CDR3. D genes are given only for firm matches. Expanded clones are given a class, and other clones once, few, many or no size at all.

j_call: TRBJ1-4
v_call: TRBV11-2
cdr3_length: 17
clone_size: .
d_call: TRBD1
cdr3_aa: CASSLRVSGGMYEKLFF
cdr3_nt: TGTGCCAGCAGCTTGAGGGTCTCAGGGGGCATGTATGAAAAACTGTTTTTT

j_call: TRBJ2-5
v_call: TRBV7-6
cdr3_length: 12
clone_size: .
d_call: .
cdr3_aa: CASSSLEETQYF
cdr3_nt: TGTGCCAGCAGCTCCTTAGAAGAGACCCAGTACTTC

j_call: TRBJ1-2
v_call: TRBV30
cdr3_length: 16
clone_size: few
d_call: .
cdr3_aa: CAWSVEVGGTNYGYTF
cdr3_nt: TGTGCCTGGAGCGTCGAGGTCGGGGGGACGAACTATGGCTACACCTTC

j_call: TRBJ1-2
v_call: TRBV12-5
cdr3_length: 13
clone_size: .
d_call: .
cdr3_aa: CASQVDSLYGYTF
cdr3_nt: TGTGCTAGTCAGGTAGACAGCCTCTATGGCTACACCTTC

j_call: TRBJ1-4
v_call: TRBV4-3
cdr3_length: 16
clone_size: .
d_call: .
cdr3_aa: CASSQDQTIFNEKLFF
cdr3_nt: TGCGCCAGCAGCCAAGATCAGACGATTTTCAATGAAAAACTGTTTTTT

j_call: TRBJ2-1
v_call: TRBV9
cdr3_length: 15
clone_size: once
d_call: TRBD2
cdr3_aa: CASSVYSGSGGEQFF
cdr3_nt: TGTGCCAGCAGCGTATACTCGGGGAGCGGGGGTGAGCAGTTCTTC

j_call: TRBJ1-1
v_call: TRBV6-2/TRBV6-3
cdr3_length: 14
clone_size: .
d_call: .
cdr3_aa: CASSFARVNTEAFF
cdr3_nt: TGTGCCAGTAGTTTCGCCCGGGTAAATACTGAAGCTTTCTTT

j_call: TRBJ1-5
v_call: TRBV10-1
cdr3_length: 16
clone_size: .
d_call: .
cdr3_aa: CASRRGAPYSNQPQHF
cdr3_nt: TGCGCCAGCAGGAGAGGGGCACCTTATAGCAATCAGCCCCAGCATTTT

j_call: TRBJ2-4
v_call: TRBV3-1/TRBV3-2
cdr3_length: 22
clone_size: once
d_call: TRBD2
cdr3_aa: CASSQGFGTSGSRVLAKNIQYF
cdr3_nt: TGTGCCAGCAGCCAGGGGTTTGGGACTAGCGGGAGTAGGGTTTTAGCCAAAAACATTCAGTACTTC

j_call: TRBJ2-1
v_call: TRBV9
cdr3_length: 16
clone_size: .
d_call: TRBD2
cdr3_aa: CASSPRLAGVENEQFF
cdr3_nt: TGTGCCAGCAGCCCCAGACTAGCGGGAGTAGAAAATGAGCAGTTCTTC

j_call: TRBJ2-1
v_call: TRBV5-4
cdr3_length: 16
clone_size: .
d_call: TRBD1
cdr3_aa: CAAQGGLDGSYNEQFF
cdr3_nt: TGTGCCGCACAGGGGGGACTGGACGGGTCCTACAATGAGCAGTTCTTC

j_call: TRBJ2-2
v_call: TRBV27
cdr3_length: 20
clone_size: .
d_call: TRBD2
cdr3_aa: CASSLSSQGVASGRTGELFF
cdr3_nt: TGTGCCAGCAGTTTATCGTCACAGGGGGTCGCTAGCGGGAGGACCGGGGAGCTGTTTTTT

j_call: TRBJ1-4
v_call: TRBV10-2
cdr3_length: 10
clone_size: .
d_call: .
cdr3_aa: CAKEDEKLFF
cdr3_nt: TGCGCCAAAGAAGATGAAAAACTGTTTTTT

j_call: TRBJ2-7
v_call: TRBV29-1
cdr3_length: 14
clone_size: .
d_call: TRBD2
cdr3_aa: CSVVSSGRPYEQYF
cdr3_nt: TGCAGCGTTGTATCTAGCGGGAGGCCCTACGAGCAGTACTTC

j_call: TRBJ1-2
v_call: TRBV6-5
cdr3_length: 16
clone_size: .
d_call: TRBD1
cdr3_aa: CASSYSGDRSAAGYTF
cdr3_nt: TGTGCCAGCAGCTACTCCGGGGACAGGAGCGCCGCGGGCTACACCTTC

j_call: TRBJ2-1
v_call: TRBV27
cdr3_length: 16
clone_size: .
d_call: TRBD1
cdr3_aa: CASSQTGTGAIYEQFF
cdr3_nt: TGTGCCAGCAGCCAAACCGGGACAGGGGCGATTTATGAGCAGTTCTTC

j_call: TRBJ2-6
v_call: TRBV24-1
cdr3_length: 16
clone_size: .
d_call: .
cdr3_aa: CATSDRRTSGANVLTF
cdr3_nt: TGTGCCACCAGTGATCGGCGCACAAGTGGGGCCAACGTCCTGACTTTC

j_call: TRBJ1-1
v_call: TRBV15
cdr3_length: 15
clone_size: .
d_call: .
cdr3_aa: CATSRESVGSTEAFF
cdr3_nt: TGTGCCACCAGCAGAGAGTCCGTGGGGTCCACTGAAGCTTTCTTT

j_call: TRBJ2-5
v_call: TRBV29-1
cdr3_length: 12
clone_size: .
d_call: .
cdr3_aa: CSVGQQQETQYF
cdr3_nt: TGCAGCGTTGGTCAGCAGCAAGAGACCCAGTACTTC

j_call: TRBJ2-4
v_call: TRBV10-2
cdr3_length: 18
clone_size: .
d_call: TRBD2
cdr3_aa: CASRPGLAGGLAKNIQYF
cdr3_nt: TGCGCCAGCAGGCCCGGACTAGCGGGGGGCCTAGCCAAAAACATTCAGTACTTC

j_call: TRBJ2-2
v_call: TRBV7-9
cdr3_length: 14
clone_size: .
d_call: .
cdr3_aa: CASSLARVAGELFF
cdr3_nt: TGTGCCAGCAGCTTAGCGCGGGTAGCCGGGGAGCTGTTTTTT

j_call: TRBJ2-5
v_call: TRBV24-1
cdr3_length: 16
clone_size: .
d_call: .
cdr3_aa: CATSDFGGGGRETQYF
cdr3_nt: TGTGCCACCAGTGATTTTGGAGGGGGGGGCCGGGAGACCCAGTACTTC

j_call: TRBJ1-6
v_call: TRBV6-5
cdr3_length: 14
clone_size: .
d_call: .
cdr3_aa: CASSPFGVGSPLHF
cdr3_nt: TGTGCCAGCAGTCCTTTTGGGGTTGGGTCACCCCTCCACTTT

j_call: TRBJ2-1
v_call: TRBV7-3
cdr3_length: 15
clone_size: .
d_call: TRBD2
cdr3_aa: CASSSRLAGVNEQFF
cdr3_nt: TGTGCCAGCAGCTCACGGCTAGCGGGAGTAAATGAGCAGTTCTTC

j_call: TRBJ1-2
v_call: TRBV29-1
cdr3_length: 13
clone_size: few
d_call: TRBD1
cdr3_aa: CSAYRGRDYGYTF
cdr3_nt: TGCAGCGCATACAGGGGGCGCGACTATGGCTACACCTTC

j_call: TRBJ2-3
v_call: TRBV6-4
cdr3_length: 17
clone_size: .
d_call: .
cdr3_aa: CASSKRGTTANADTQYF
cdr3_nt: TGTGCCAGCAGTAAAAGGGGCACCACTGCTAATGCAGATACGCAGTATTTT

j_call: TRBJ2-5
v_call: TRBV3-1/TRBV3-2
cdr3_length: 14
clone_size: .
d_call: .
cdr3_aa: CASSQDEGQETQYF
cdr3_nt: TGTGCCAGCAGCCAAGATGAAGGGCAAGAGACCCAGTACTTC

j_call: TRBJ1-6
v_call: TRBV28
cdr3_length: 13
clone_size: .
d_call: TRBD1
cdr3_aa: CASCGTGFSPLHF
cdr3_nt: TGTGCCAGCTGCGGGACAGGGTTTTCACCCCTCCACTTT

j_call: TRBJ1-1
v_call: TRBV2
cdr3_length: 12
clone_size: .
d_call: .
cdr3_aa: CASQGVRDQAFF
cdr3_nt: TGTGCCAGCCAGGGCGTTCGTGATCAGGCTTTCTTT

j_call: TRBJ1-4
v_call: TRBV10-3
cdr3_length: 14
clone_size: .
d_call: TRBD1
cdr3_aa: CAISNGQVGEKLFF
cdr3_nt: TGTGCCATCAGTAACGGACAGGTGGGAGAAAAACTGTTTTTT

j_call: TRBJ2-2
v_call: TRBV12-3/TRBV12-4
cdr3_length: 13
clone_size: .
d_call: TRBD2
cdr3_aa: CASAGPSRRELFF
cdr3_nt: TGTGCCTCAGCGGGGCCTTCTAGGCGGGAGCTGTTTTTT

j_call: TRBJ2-7
v_call: TRBV27
cdr3_length: 16
clone_size: .
d_call: TRBD2
cdr3_aa: CASSLKPSGDSYEQYF
cdr3_nt: TGTGCCAGCAGCTTAAAACCTAGCGGGGACTCCTACGAGCAGTACTTC

j_call: TRBJ1-1
v_call: TRBV11-1
cdr3_length: 13
clone_size: .
d_call: .
cdr3_aa: CASSLLSNTEAFF
cdr3_nt: TGTGCCAGCAGCTTACTCTCGAACACTGAAGCTTTCTTT

j_call: TRBJ2-1
v_call: TRBV27
cdr3_length: 12
clone_size: .
d_call: .
cdr3_aa: CASSAQGNEQFF
cdr3_nt: TGTGCCAGCAGTGCACAGGGAAATGAGCAGTTCTTC

j_call: TRBJ2-1
v_call: TRBV7-9
cdr3_length: 17
clone_size: .
d_call: .
cdr3_aa: CASSLGVRRSFGDEQFF
cdr3_nt: TGTGCCAGCAGCTTAGGAGTTCGGCGGTCCTTCGGCGATGAGCAGTTCTTC

j_call: TRBJ2-3
v_call: TRBV11-3
cdr3_length: 14
clone_size: .
d_call: .
cdr3_aa: CASSLTASTDTQYF
cdr3_nt: TGTGCCAGCAGCTTGACAGCAAGCACAGATACGCAGTATTTT

j_call: TRBJ1-3
v_call: TRBV29-1
cdr3_length: 11
clone_size: .
d_call: .
cdr3_aa: CSAFTGNTIYF
cdr3_nt: TGCAGCGCCTTCACTGGAAACACCATATATTTT

j_call: TRBJ2-2
v_call: TRBV11-2
cdr3_length: 17
clone_size: .
d_call: TRBD2
cdr3_aa: CASSLGSLAGNTGELFF
cdr3_nt: TGTGCCAGCAGCTTAGGTAGCCTAGCGGGGAACACCGGGGAGCTGTTTTTT

j_call: TRBJ1-2
v_call: TRBV20-1
cdr3_length: 11
clone_size: .
d_call: .
cdr3_aa: CSAKTNYGYTF
cdr3_nt: TGCAGTGCAAAGACTAACTATGGCTACACCTTC

j_call: TRBJ2-1
v_call: TRBV24-1
cdr3_length: 16
clone_size: .
d_call: TRBD2
cdr3_aa: CATSDFDSGTYNEQFF
cdr3_nt: TGTGCCACCAGTGATTTTGATAGCGGGACGTACAATGAGCAGTTCTTC

j_call: TRBJ2-1
v_call: TRBV12-3/TRBV12-4
cdr3_length: 12
clone_size: .
d_call: TRBD1
cdr3_aa: CASSPQGAVQFF
cdr3_nt: TGTGCCAGCAGCCCACAGGGGGCGGTCCAGTTCTTC

j_call: TRBJ1-1
v_call: TRBV30
cdr3_length: 12
clone_size: once
d_call: .
cdr3_aa: CARDPMDTEAFF
cdr3_nt: TGTGCCCGAGACCCTATGGACACTGAAGCTTTCTTT

j_call: TRBJ1-2
v_call: TRBV6-5
cdr3_length: 15
clone_size: .
d_call: .
cdr3_aa: CASTLSFGGNYGYTF
cdr3_nt: TGTGCCAGCACTCTGTCCTTCGGGGGTAACTATGGCTACACCTTC

j_call: TRBJ1-5
v_call: TRBV7-2
cdr3_length: 16
clone_size: few
d_call: TRBD1
cdr3_aa: CASSIGTGGGNQPQHF
cdr3_nt: TGTGCCAGCAGCATCGGGACAGGAGGCGGAAATCAGCCCCAGCATTTT

j_call: TRBJ2-1
v_call: TRBV10-3
cdr3_length: 16
clone_size: .
d_call: .
cdr3_aa: CAISESLRTRNNEQFF
cdr3_nt: TGTGCCATCAGTGAGTCGTTGCGGACTCGGAACAATGAGCAGTTCTTC

j_call: TRBJ1-2
v_call: TRBV5-4
cdr3_length: 17
clone_size: once
d_call: TRBD1
cdr3_aa: CASSLGGQGARDYGYTF
cdr3_nt: TGTGCCAGCAGCTTGGGGGGACAGGGGGCTCGGGACTATGGCTACACCTTC

j_call: TRBJ2-3
v_call: TRBV23-1
cdr3_length: 17
clone_size: .
d_call: .
cdr3_aa: CASSPNLDGYSTDTQYF
cdr3_nt: TGCGCCAGCAGCCCAAATCTTGACGGATACAGCACAGATACGCAGTATTTT

j_call: TRBJ1-5
v_call: TRBV27
cdr3_length: 15
clone_size: few
d_call: TRBD1
cdr3_aa: CASSYTGGLNQPQHF
cdr3_nt: TGTGCCAGCAGTTACACAGGGGGTCTCAATCAGCCCCAGCATTTT

j_call: TRBJ1-5
v_call: TRBV2
cdr3_length: 18
clone_size: once
d_call: .
cdr3_aa: CASRVSGSAGRGNQPQHF
cdr3_nt: TGTGCCAGCAGGGTATCCGGGAGTGCCGGTCGGGGCAATCAGCCCCAGCATTTT

j_call: TRBJ2-2
v_call: TRBV27
cdr3_length: 13
clone_size: .
d_call: TRBD2
cdr3_aa: CASRLAGTGELFF
cdr3_nt: TGTGCCAGCAGGCTAGCGGGCACCGGGGAGCTGTTTTTT

j_call: TRBJ2-3
v_call: TRBV6-5
cdr3_length: 12
clone_size: .
d_call: .
cdr3_aa: CASSPSQGTQYF
cdr3_nt: TGTGCCAGCAGTCCGTCACAGGGTACGCAGTATTTT

j_call: TRBJ2-5
v_call: TRBV5-5
cdr3_length: 15
clone_size: .
d_call: TRBD2
cdr3_aa: CASSLGPRGEETQYF
cdr3_nt: TGTGCCAGCAGCTTGGGGCCACGGGGGGAAGAGACCCAGTACTTC

j_call: TRBJ2-1
v_call: TRBV6-5
cdr3_length: 16
clone_size: .
d_call: TRBD1
cdr3_aa: CASSYVAGTGYNEQFF
cdr3_nt: TGTGCCAGCAGCTACGTAGCCGGGACAGGCTACAATGAGCAGTTCTTC

j_call: TRBJ1-4
v_call: TRBV29-1
cdr3_length: 13
clone_size: .
d_call: .
cdr3_aa: CSVLVSINEKLFF
cdr3_nt: TGCAGCGTTTTAGTCAGTATTAATGAAAAACTGTTTTTT

j_call: TRBJ2-5
v_call: TRBV11-1
cdr3_length: 16
clone_size: .
d_call: .
cdr3_aa: CASSPGALANKETQYF
cdr3_nt: TGTGCCAGCAGCCCCGGTGCGCTAGCGAATAAAGAGACCCAGTACTTC

j_call: TRBJ2-1
v_call: TRBV27
cdr3_length: 17
clone_size: .
d_call: TRBD2
cdr3_aa: CASSLRGTSGRSGEQFF
cdr3_nt: TGTGCCAGCAGTTTACGCGGGACTAGCGGGAGATCGGGGGAGCAGTTCTTC

j_call: TRBJ2-1
v_call: TRBV29-1
cdr3_length: 16
clone_size: .
d_call: .
cdr3_aa: CSVGSIQGSTYNEQFF
cdr3_nt: TGCAGCGTTGGTAGTATCCAGGGGTCGACCTACAATGAGCAGTTCTTC

j_call: TRBJ2-7
v_call: TRBV6-5
cdr3_length: 16
clone_size: .
d_call: TRBD2
cdr3_aa: CASSYGGTSGSYEQYF
cdr3_nt: TGTGCCAGCAGTTACGGGGGGACTAGCGGGAGCTACGAGCAGTACTTC

j_call: TRBJ1-6
v_call: TRBV15
cdr3_length: 18
clone_size: .
d_call: .
cdr3_aa: CATSLTRGGSSYNSPLHF
cdr3_nt: TGTGCCACCAGCCTCACCAGGGGTGGGAGCTCCTATAATTCACCCCTCCACTTT